The 17 T cell receptor beta chains reported below all come from one sample, sequenced in a study of regulatory T cells in long-lasting Graves disease. Arm-PCR of CDR3 regions and iRepertoire HTBI primers were the basis on which TCR beta libraries were built. TCRdb independently ran MiXCR on the multiplex PCR reads; one entry per CDR3 protein. Of fewer than 450,000 distinct CDR3 sequences in the sample, around a quarter were seen once. Time point in this sample: persistent/refractory GD, antithyroid drugs over 5 years with positive TRAb. There was RNA extracted from PBMCs, and the TCR library was made from it. Sequencing was performed on peripheral blood mononuclear cells (PBMCs), taken when the disease was refractory, from a patient treated with antithyroid drugs. All receptors derive from a female donor with Graves disease.

Many counts were recorded for this clonotype. The chain employs TRBV6-1 and TRBJ1-4; unclear D gene. Germline V gives CDR1 MNHNS, CDR2 SASEGT. The CDR3 length is 13 residues. V dropped 1 base and J dropped 14 bases, with 14 bases sitting between them. CDR3: CASSEVVGGRLFF. In DNA, the CDR3 is TGTGCCAGCAGTGAAGTGGTGGGAGGTCGGCTGTTTTTT.

Only one count was recorded for this clonotype. This chain links TRBV4-1 with TRBJ1-6, with D maybe TRBD1 (5 bases). Germline V gene sequence: CDR1 MGHRA, CDR2 YSYEKL. V was cut by 1 base and J by 9 bases, with 16 bases left in between. The CDR3 runs to 16 residues. CDR3: CASSQGTTEIFSPLHF. As DNA, the CDR3 is TGCGCCAGCAGCCAAGGAACGACAGAAATATTTTCACCCCTCCACTTT.

This clonotype has just one count. The V gene is TRBV10-3, the J gene TRBJ2-7; the match to TRBD1 covers 10 bases. The germline V gene has CDR1 ENHRY and CDR2 SYGVKD. V shed 3 bases, J shed 2 bases, and the junction held 4 bases outside the gene matches. The CDR3 is 15 residues long. The CDR3 sequence is CAISEPGTGAYEQYF. The CDR3 DNA sequence: TGTGCCATCAGTGAACCCGGGACAGGGGCCTACGAGCAGTACTTC.

The table lists this clonotype with many counts. J is TRBJ2-7 and V is TRBV3-1, with 8 bases fitting TRBD1. Germline-derived CDR1 and CDR2 are LGHDT and YNNKEL (reference sequence). The CDR3 is 15 amino acids. V was pared by 4 bases and J by 2 bases, with 7 bases of the junction left unmatched. DNA of the CDR3: TGTGCCAGCAGCCCTACCCCAGGGGGCACCTACGAGCAGTACTTC. Amino acid sequence: CASSPTPGGTYEQYF.

This clonotype was counted ten times or more. This chain uses TRBV5-1 with TRBJ2-7; D is unclear. V was shortened by 2 bases and J by 0 bases, with 12 bases between the two germline ends. Germline values: CDR1 SGHRS, CDR2 YFSETQ. This CDR3 spans 15 amino acids. CDR3 coding DNA: TGCGCCAGCAGCTTCCTCGACACCAACTCCTACGAGCAGTACTTC. This translates into CASSFLDTNSYEQYF.

The chain has TRBV7-2 and TRBJ1-1; 11 nucleotides align to TRBD1. The CDR3 loop spans 14 amino acids. V was pared by 2 bases and J by 8 bases, with 4 bases of the junction left unmatched. CDR1 and CDR2 (germline): SGHTA, FQGNSA. The CDR3 nucleotides are TGTGCCAGCAGCTTAAGGACAGGGGGCGCCGAAGCTTTCTTT. It specifies CASSLRTGGAEAFF.

Comment on this clonotype: One base away lies a much larger clone, so this may be a sequencing read error. The genes are TRBV7-8 and TRBJ2-7; D is unclear. Germline V gene lookup returns CDR1 SGHVS and CDR2 FQNEAQ. The CDR3 loop spans 14 amino acids. CDR3 protein: CASSSPRLRYEQHF. The CDR3 nucleotides read TGTGCCAGCAGCTCTCCCAGGTTACGCTACGAGCAGCACTTC.

The rearrangement uses TRBV7-9 and TRBJ2-7; D may be TRBD1 (5 bases). The V gene lost 5 bases and the J gene lost 2 bases, with 16 bases spanning the gap. The CDR3 runs to 15 residues. The germline V gene has CDR1 SEHNR and CDR2 FQNEAQ (reference sequence). The DNA for the CDR3 is TGTGCCAGCAGCCGTACAGGAGTCGGAACCTACGAGCAGTACTTC. This translates into CASSRTGVGTYEQYF. Full variable domain (missing parts from reference TRBV7-9 and TRBJ2-7): DTGVSQNPRHKITKRGQNVTFRCDPISEHNRLYWYRQTLGQGPEFLTYFQNEAQLEKSRLLSDRFSAERPKGSFSTLEIQRTEQGDSAMYLCASSRTGVGTYEQYFGPGTRLTVT.

There are a few counts of this clonotype. The genes are TRBV28 and TRBJ2-7; possible D gene TRBD1, 6 bases. In germline, CDR1 is MDHEN, CDR2 SYDVKM. Trimming removed 1 base at V and 2 bases at J, with 9 bases between. The CDR3 consists of 14 residues. The chain's CDR3 is CASSLSGATYEQYF. The DNA of the CDR3 is TGTGCCAGCAGTTTATCAGGGGCCACCTACGAGCAGTACTTC. The full variable domain, with the rest looked up from reference TRBV28 and TRBJ2-7, is DVKVTQSSRYLVKRTGEKVFLECVQDMDHENMFWYRQDPGLGLRLIYFSYDVKMKEKGDIPEGYSVSREKKERFSLILESASTNQTSMYLCASSLSGATYEQYFGPGTRLTVT.

The chain recombines TRBV19 with TRBJ1-1; D remains ambiguous. The CDR3 has 14 amino acids. The germline V gene encodes CDR1 LNHDA and CDR2 SQIVND (reference sequence). Trimming shortened V by 5 bases and J by 3 bases, and 13 bases separated the two germline ends. As DNA, the CDR3 is TGTGCCAGTAGTGGACGTGGAGTCTACACTGAAGCTTTCTTT. This encodes CASSGRGVYTEAFF.

This chain uses TRBV5-6 with TRBJ2-7; D is possibly TRBD1 (6 bases). The germline gives CDR1 SGHDT, CDR2 YYEEEE. The CDR3 is 15 amino acids. Trimming cost V 4 bases and J 1 base, with 15 bases left between them. The CDR3 DNA reads TGTGCCAGCAGCCCTACAGGGACGTGGTCCTACGAGCAGTACTTC. As protein: CASSPTGTWSYEQYF.

This clonotype was observed a handful of times. This chain uses TRBV29-1 with TRBJ1-5; D gene uncertain. This CDR3 comprises 12 residues. Trimming took off 4 bases at V and 1 base at J, with 5 bases between the two ends. CDR1 is SQVTM, CDR2 ANQGSEA, per germline. The DNA of the CDR3 is TGCAGCGTTGGTTCGAGCAATCAGCCCCAGCATTTT. It translates to CSVGSSNQPQHF.

In its sample, this clonotype was seen many times. The chain is built from TRBV2 and TRBJ1-1, with no clear D. This CDR3 spans 15 amino acids. The germline V gene has CDR1 SNHLY and CDR2 FYNNEI. Trimming removed 6 bases from V and 1 base from J, with 15 bases in between. DNA for the CDR3: TGTGCCAGCAGCGCGGACGTCGGAGGGAACACTGAAGCTTTCTTT. It codes for CASSADVGGNTEAFF.

About this clonotype itself: This may arise from a read error, as a much more abundant clone is one base away. V is TRBV28 and J is TRBJ1-5; 7 nucleotides line up with TRBD1. V shed 6 bases and J 5 bases; nucleotides not matched to a gene: 4. There are 13 residues in the CDR3. Germline V gene sequence: CDR1 MDHEN, CDR2 SYDVKM. The DNA for the CDR3 is TGTGCCAGCAGCGGACAGGTCGATCAGCCCCAGCATTTT. Its translation is CASSGQVDQPQHF. Combining the CDR3 with reference TRBV28 and TRBJ1-5 gives the whole variable domain DVKVTQSSRYLVKRTGEKVFLECVQDMDHENMFWYRQDPGLGLRLIYFSYDVKMKEKGDIPEGYSVSREKKERFSLILESASTNQTSMYLCASSGQVDQPQHFGDGTRLSIL.

The rearrangement joins TRBV6-1 to TRBJ2-4, with 9 positions matching TRBD1. This CDR3 is built from 15 residues. V dropped 2 bases and J dropped 8; count of bases not matched to a gene: 7. Germline CDR1 MNHNS, CDR2 SASEGT. CDR3 nucleotides: TGTGCCAGCAGTGAAACCGGGACAGGGAGGGACATTCAGTACTTC. This encodes CASSETGTGRDIQYF.

This clonotype has only a few counts. This chain connects TRBV6-5 to TRBJ2-7; 7 nucleotides agree with TRBD2. There are 17 residues in the CDR3. Germline CDR1 is MNHEY and CDR2 is SVGAGI. Trimming at V came to 3 bases and at J to 2 bases, leaving 13 bases not matched to a gene. CDR3 amino acids: CASSYQSWEGQTYEQYF. The DNA for the CDR3 is TGTGCCAGCAGTTATCAATCGTGGGAGGGCCAAACCTACGAGCAGTACTTC.

The chain employs TRBV10-3 and TRBJ2-2, with 10 bases matching TRBD1. The CDR3 runs 15 residues. The trim removed 5 bases at V and 6 bases at J, leaving 6 bases unmatched. Germline values: CDR1 ENHRY, CDR2 SYGVKD. This CDR3 is CAISKSGTGAGELFF. The DNA of the CDR3 is TGTGCCATCAGTAAAAGCGGGACAGGGGCCGGGGAGCTGTTTTTT.